The next 15 T cell receptor beta chains were all read from a single sample in a study of regulatory T cells in long-lasting Graves disease. The time point is: persistent/refractory GD, antithyroid drugs over 5 years with positive TRAb. From PBMCs, RNA was extracted and then used to make the TCR library. For TCR beta, libraries came from iRepertoire HTBI primers and Arm-PCR of CDR3 regions. TCRdb used MiXCR to reprocess the multiplex PCR reads, holding one entry per CDR3 protein. The table shows about 470,000 distinct CDR3 sequences, with under 25% occurring only once. This specimen consisted of peripheral blood mononuclear cells (PBMCs), obtained when the disease was refractory, from a patient treated with antithyroid drugs. The receptors here all came from a female donor with Graves disease.

This clonotype was detected ten times or more. The chain uses TRBV28 and TRBJ2-7; possibly TRBD1 for D (6 bases). This CDR3 region has 12 residues. V was clipped by 10 bases and J by 1 base, with 11 bases between them. Germline CDR1 and CDR2: MDHEN and SYDVKM. The CDR3 nucleotides are TGTGCCACAACCGACAGGTCCTACGAGCAGTACTTC. Its protein is CATTDRSYEQYF.

Comment on this clonotype: A read error may be the cause here, since a much bigger clone is one base away. The chain carries TRBV7-9 and TRBJ1-1; D gene unclear. Trimming took off 3 bases at V and 4 bases at J, with 15 bases between the two ends. CDR1 is SEHNR and CDR2 is FQNEAQ in the germline V gene (reference sequence). This CDR3 is built from 15 residues. In DNA form, the CDR3 reads TGTGCCAGCAGCTTCGGCCCGGTAGAAGGCACTGAAGCTTTCTTT. Translation gives CASSFGPVEGTEAFF. The complete variable domain, with remaining parts taken from reference TRBV7-9 and TRBJ1-1, reads DTGVSQNPRHKITKRGQNVTFRCDPISEHNRLYWYRQTLGQGPEFLTYFQNEAQLEKSRLLSDRFSAERPKGSFSTLEIQRTEQGDSAMYLCASSFGPVEGTEAFFGQGTRLTVV.

This clonotype was picked up a small number of times. The chain combines TRBV6-2 or TRBV6-3 with TRBJ2-7; maybe TRBD1 (6 bases). The CDR3 covers 16 residues. Deletions cut 8 bases from V and 3 bases from J, with 23 bases between. Germline V gene sequence: CDR1 MNHEY, CDR2 SVGEGT. The CDR3 coding sequence is TGTGCCAGCGGTGAAACCACAGGGTCCCTCGTCTACGAGCAGTACTTC. As protein: CASGETTGSLVYEQYF.

The genes are TRBV29-1 and TRBJ2-7; D perhaps matches TRBD2 (6 bases). Germline V CDR1 and CDR2: SQVTM, ANQGSEA. The CDR3 has 13 residues. With 4 bases removed from V and 4 bases from J, the gap between germline ends came to 14 bases. The CDR3 coding sequence is TGCAGCGTTGGCCATACTAGCAGTTACGAGCAGTACTTC. This sequence encodes CSVGHTSSYEQYF.

This clonotype was detected only a few times. This chain uses TRBV27 with TRBJ2-2; D not certain. The germline V gene encodes CDR1 MNHEY and CDR2 SMNVEV (reference sequence). The V and J ends lost 4 bases and 7 bases respectively, with 16 bases between them. This CDR3 has 15 amino acids. The CDR3 DNA reads TGTGCCAGCAGTTCTCCGGCTAGTTCTTTCGGGGAGCTGTTTTTT. Translation: CASSSPASSFGELFF.

This clonotype was detected ten times or more. The gene calls are TRBV20-1 and TRBJ2-7; either TRBD1 or TRBD2 may supply D (6 bases each). The CDR3 covers 13 residues. Germline CDR1 and CDR2: DFQATT and SNEGSKA (reference sequence). V was clipped by 5 bases and J by 7 bases, with 18 bases between them. The CDR3 loop is CSAPLPGAGEQYF. The CDR3 DNA is TGCAGTGCTCCCCTCCCGGGGGCGGGTGAGCAGTACTTC.

The chain is built from TRBV19 and TRBJ1-6, with 7 bases that match TRBD1. With 3 bases clipped from V and 10 bases from J, the junction kept 12 bases outside the gene matches. Germline-derived CDR1 and CDR2 are LNHDA and SQIVND (reference sequence). The CDR3 totals 16 residues. CDR3 residues: CASSIGQVVGRSPLHF. CDR3 sequence (DNA): TGTGCCAGTAGTATCGGACAGGTCGTAGGACGCTCACCCCTCCACTTT.

The CDR3 DNA reads TGTGCCATTGCGGGCTCGGCGAGCAATCAGCCCCAGCATTTT. This codes for CAIAGSASNQPQHF. The chain uses TRBV10-3 and TRBJ1-5; the D is unclear. The CDR3 consists of 14 residues. Germline V gene sequence: CDR1 ENHRY, CDR2 SYGVKD. Between the trimmed V and J ends, which lost 9 bases and 1 base, there was a span of 13 bases.

The rearrangement uses TRBV12-3 or TRBV12-4 and TRBJ2-5, with 7 bases lining up with TRBD2. V gave up 4 bases and J gave up 4 bases; unmatched junction bases: 6. The CDR3 loop spans 14 amino acids. The chain's CDR3 is CASSYGLVSETQYF. DNA of the CDR3: TGTGCCAGCAGTTACGGACTAGTATCAGAGACCCAGTACTTC.

There are many counts of this clonotype. The rearrangement joins TRBV28 to TRBJ1-2, with a possible D match to TRBD1 (6 bases). The CDR3 loop spans 17 amino acids. Germline CDR1 is MDHEN and CDR2 is SYDVKM. Deletions cut 7 bases from V and 3 bases from J, with 24 bases between. The CDR3 DNA reads TGTGCCAGCACCGCCCCAGGGGCAGGGGCCAGGGACTATGGCTACACCTTC. It is translated as CASTAPGAGARDYGYTF.

This clonotype was counted a few times. The chain links TRBV12-3 or TRBV12-4 to TRBJ1-1, with 8 bases fitting TRBD1. Losses at the gene ends were 2 bases for V and 4 bases for J; bases not matched to a gene: 6. The CDR3 covers 15 residues. The CDR3, as DNA: TGTGCCAGCAGTTTAAGCGGACAGGGTCGCACTGAAGCTTTCTTT. It yields the protein CASSLSGQGRTEAFF.

This clonotype has just a few counts. V and J are TRBV28 and TRBJ2-4; tentatively, D is TRBD2 (5 bases). This CDR3 spans 12 amino acids. CDR1 and CDR2 from the germline V gene are MDHEN and SYDVKM. V shed 8 bases and J shed 7 bases, with 12 bases lying between them. The CDR3 region has the DNA TGTGCCAGCTCCCGGGGTACGAACATTCAGTACTTC. This sequence encodes CASSRGTNIQYF.

This clonotype was observed at least ten times. This chain links TRBV5-1 with TRBJ1-2; D is unresolved. Germline CDR1 is SGHRS and CDR2 is YFSETQ. Deletions cut 4 bases from V and 0 bases from J, with 13 bases between. This CDR3 region has 15 residues. This chain's CDR3 is CASSLLQTSNYGYTF. The CDR3 bases are TGCGCCAGCAGCCTCCTACAGACTTCTAACTATGGCTACACCTTC.

The chain recombines TRBV5-1 with TRBJ2-7, with 11 bases identical to TRBD2. V lost 0 bases and J lost 1; bases outside the gene matches: 9. The CDR3 covers 18 residues. Germline V CDR1 and CDR2: SGHRS, YFSETQ. The CDR3 bases are TGCGCCAGCAGCTTGGTAGGTAGCGGGAGGGCCAAGTCCTACGAGCAGTACTTC. This translates into CASSLVGSGRAKSYEQYF.

The chain links TRBV28 to TRBJ2-1; 10 bases fit TRBD2. The CDR3 covers 15 residues. J lost 7 bases, V lost 6 bases, and 9 bases had no gene match. Germline values: CDR1 MDHEN, CDR2 SYDVKM. The CDR3 DNA sequence: TGTGCCAGCAGCCCAGCGGGAGGGCCCTGGAATGAGCAGTTCTTC. This sequence encodes CASSPAGGPWNEQFF.